This record looks at one T cell receptor (beta chain) sequence and its context. What it binds is unknown. The unexposed donors gave CD4+ T cells in about 2011-2018, prior to COVID-19. Cryopreserved PBMCs were CD4-enriched, then split into naive and memory cells. This record comes from a study of CD4 T cells in relation to SARS-CoV-2 and coronaviruses. Findings and limits, study-wide: Crossreactivity was assessed only for spike protein, not other viral proteins. Pre-pandemic and post-infection samples never came from the same donor. Compared with monoreactive clones, crossreactive clones showed significantly weaker SARS-CoV-2 expansion.

Sequencing used immunoSEQ multiplex PCR; TCRdb keeps in-frame clones, though not all of them. The top ten hold 1.3% to 1.5% of the sample, which has tens of thousands of clones, roughly 88% seen once. The CDR3 consists of 12 residues. Trimming pared 10 bases from V and 5 bases from J, leaving 14 bases between. Per the germline V gene, CDR1 is MDHEN and CDR2 is SYDVKM. What was sequenced was memory CD4+ T cells from PBMCs. The receptor was isolated from a human donor in good health. The rearrangement joins TRBV28 to TRBJ1-2, with a possible D match to TRBD1 (5 bases). CDR3 amino acids: CAIQAGGYGYTF. The CDR3 region has the DNA TGTGCCATACAAGCGGGGGGTTATGGCTACACCTTC.